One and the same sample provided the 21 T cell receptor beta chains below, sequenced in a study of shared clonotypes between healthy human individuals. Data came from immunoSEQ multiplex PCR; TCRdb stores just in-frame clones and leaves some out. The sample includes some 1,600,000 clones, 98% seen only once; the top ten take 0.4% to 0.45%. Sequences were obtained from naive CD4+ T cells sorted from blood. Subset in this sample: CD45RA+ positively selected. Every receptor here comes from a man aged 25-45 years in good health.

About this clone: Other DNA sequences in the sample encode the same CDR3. As DNA, the CDR3 is TGCAGCGTTGGTCCCGAGAACACTGAAGCTTTCTTT. Translation gives CSVGPENTEAFF. The chain carries TRBV29-1 and TRBJ1-1; D is uncertain. V gave up 4 bases and J gave up 1 base, with 7 bases separating them. Per germline, CDR1 SQVTM and CDR2 ANQGSEA. The CDR3 has 12 residues.

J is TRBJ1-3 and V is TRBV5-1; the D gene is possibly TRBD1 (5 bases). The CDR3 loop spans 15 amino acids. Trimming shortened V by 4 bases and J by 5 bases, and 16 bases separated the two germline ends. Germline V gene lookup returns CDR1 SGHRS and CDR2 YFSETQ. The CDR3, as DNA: TGCGCCAGCAGCCCCGGAATGGGGCTTAGAAACACCATATATTTT. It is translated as CASSPGMGLRNTIYF.

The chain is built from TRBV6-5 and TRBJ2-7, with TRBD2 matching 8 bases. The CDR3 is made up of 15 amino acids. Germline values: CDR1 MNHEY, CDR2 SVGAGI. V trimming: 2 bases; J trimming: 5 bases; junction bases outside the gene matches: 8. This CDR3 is CASSYGGAGENEQYF. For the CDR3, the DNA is TGTGCCAGCAGTTACGGGGGAGCGGGAGAGAACGAGCAGTACTTC.

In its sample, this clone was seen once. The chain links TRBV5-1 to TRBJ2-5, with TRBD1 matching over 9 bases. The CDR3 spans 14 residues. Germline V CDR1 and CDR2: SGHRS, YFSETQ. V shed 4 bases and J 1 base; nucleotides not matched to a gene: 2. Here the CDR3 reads CASSVGQGQETQYF. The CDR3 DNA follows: TGCGCCAGCAGCGTGGGACAGGGCCAAGAGACCCAGTACTTC.

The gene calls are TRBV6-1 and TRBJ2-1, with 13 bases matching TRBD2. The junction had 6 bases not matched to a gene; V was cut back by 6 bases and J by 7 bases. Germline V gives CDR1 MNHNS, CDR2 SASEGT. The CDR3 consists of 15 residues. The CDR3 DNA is TGTGCCAGCAGAGCCGGGACTAGCGGGACTAATGAGCAGTTCTTC. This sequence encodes CASRAGTSGTNEQFF.

The CDR3 protein is CASARDRIQETQYF. CDR3 bases: TGTGCCAGCGCAAGGGACAGAATACAAGAGACCCAGTACTTC. The rearrangement links TRBV6-1 to TRBJ2-5; 7 nucleotides align to TRBD1. CDR3 length equals 14 residues. Germline V CDR1 and CDR2: MNHNS, SASEGT. V was pared by 8 bases and J by 2 bases, with 8 bases of the junction left unmatched.

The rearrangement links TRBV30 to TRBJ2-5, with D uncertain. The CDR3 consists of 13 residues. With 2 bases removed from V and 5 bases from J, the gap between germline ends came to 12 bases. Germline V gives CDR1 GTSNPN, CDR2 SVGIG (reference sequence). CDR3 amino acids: CAWSRATAETQYF. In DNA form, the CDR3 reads TGTGCCTGGAGTAGGGCTACAGCCGAGACCCAGTACTTC.

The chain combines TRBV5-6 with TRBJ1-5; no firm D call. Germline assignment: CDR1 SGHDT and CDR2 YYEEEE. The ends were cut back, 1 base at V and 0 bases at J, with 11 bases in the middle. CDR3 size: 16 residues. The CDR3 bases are TGTGCCAGCAGCTTGATGACGGCGAGTAGCAATCAGCCCCAGCATTTT. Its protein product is CASSLMTASSNQPQHF. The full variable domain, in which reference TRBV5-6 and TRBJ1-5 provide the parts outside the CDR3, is DAGVTQSPTHLIKTRGQQVTLRCSPKSGHDTVSWYQQALGQGPQFIFQYYEEEERQRGNFPDRFSGHQFPNYSSELNVNALLLGDSALYLCASSLMTASSNQPQHFGDGTRLSIL.

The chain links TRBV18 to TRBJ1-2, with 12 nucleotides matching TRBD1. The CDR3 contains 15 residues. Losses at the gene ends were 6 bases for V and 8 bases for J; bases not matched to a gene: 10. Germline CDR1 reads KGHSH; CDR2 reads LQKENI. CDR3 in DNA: TGTGCCAGCTCCCCCCCGGGACAGGGGGCAAGCGGCTACACCTTC. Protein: CASSPPGQGASGYTF.

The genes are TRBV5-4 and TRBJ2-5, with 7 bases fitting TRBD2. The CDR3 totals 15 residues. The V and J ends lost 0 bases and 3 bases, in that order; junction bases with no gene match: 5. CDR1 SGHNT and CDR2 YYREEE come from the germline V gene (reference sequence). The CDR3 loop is CASSLEGGPEETQYF. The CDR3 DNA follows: TGTGCCAGCAGCTTGGAGGGAGGGCCCGAAGAGACCCAGTACTTC.

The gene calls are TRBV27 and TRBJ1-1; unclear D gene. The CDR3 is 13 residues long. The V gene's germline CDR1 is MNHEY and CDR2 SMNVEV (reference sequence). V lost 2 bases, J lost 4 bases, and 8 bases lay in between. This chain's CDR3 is CASSLTAPTEAFF. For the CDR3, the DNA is TGTGCCAGCAGTTTAACCGCACCCACTGAAGCTTTCTTT.

The CDR3 nucleotides read TGTGCCAGCTCACCAGGACTAGCGGGTACCCACAATGAGCAGTTCTTC. Protein product: CASSPGLAGTHNEQFF. The chain employs TRBV18 and TRBJ2-1; 11 bases map to TRBD2. CDR3 length: 16 residues. Germline V CDR1 and CDR2: KGHSH, LQKENI. The V segment lost 2 bases and the J segment 5 bases; nucleotides outside the gene matches: 5.

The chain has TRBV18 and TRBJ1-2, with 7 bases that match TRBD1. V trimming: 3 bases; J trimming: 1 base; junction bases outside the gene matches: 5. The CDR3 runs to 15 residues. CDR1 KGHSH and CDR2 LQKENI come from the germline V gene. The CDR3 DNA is TGTGCCAGCTCACCGAGACAGGGTCGTAACTATGGCTACACCTTC. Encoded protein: CASSPRQGRNYGYTF.

CDR3 protein: CASSRDRGRTDTQYF. The DNA for the CDR3 is TGTGCCAGCAGCCGAGACAGGGGGCGTACAGATACGCAGTATTTT. V usage is TRBV5-4 and J usage is TRBJ2-3; 10 bases align to TRBD1. Germline CDR1 is SGHNT and CDR2 is YYREEE (reference sequence). The CDR3 consists of 15 residues. Losses at the gene ends were 4 bases for V and 3 bases for J; bases not matched to a gene: 5.

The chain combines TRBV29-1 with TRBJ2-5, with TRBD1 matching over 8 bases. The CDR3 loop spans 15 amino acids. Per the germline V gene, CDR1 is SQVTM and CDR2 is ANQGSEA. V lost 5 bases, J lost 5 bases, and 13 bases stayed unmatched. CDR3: CSVQSTGGGMETQYF. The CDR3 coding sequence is TGCAGCGTTCAGAGCACAGGGGGAGGCATGGAGACCCAGTACTTC.

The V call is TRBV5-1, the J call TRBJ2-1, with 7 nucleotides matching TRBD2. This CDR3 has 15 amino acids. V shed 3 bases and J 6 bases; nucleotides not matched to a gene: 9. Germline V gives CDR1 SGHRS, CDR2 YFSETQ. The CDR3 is CASSSGLVRGNEQFF. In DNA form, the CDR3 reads TGCGCCAGCAGCTCCGGACTAGTTCGGGGCAATGAGCAGTTCTTC.

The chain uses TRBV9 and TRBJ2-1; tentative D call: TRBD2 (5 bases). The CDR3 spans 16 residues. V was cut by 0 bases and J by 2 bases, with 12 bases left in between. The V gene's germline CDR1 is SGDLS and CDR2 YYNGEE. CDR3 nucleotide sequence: TGTGCCAGCAGCGTAGGAGGGAGCACGGCCTACAATGAGCAGTTCTTC. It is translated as CASSVGGSTAYNEQFF.

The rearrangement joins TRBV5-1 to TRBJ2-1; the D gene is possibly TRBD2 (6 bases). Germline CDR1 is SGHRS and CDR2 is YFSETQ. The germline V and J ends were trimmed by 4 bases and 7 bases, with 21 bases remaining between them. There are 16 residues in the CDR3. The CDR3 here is CASSREVAPIGNEQFF. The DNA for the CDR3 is TGCGCCAGCAGCAGGGAGGTAGCACCGATAGGAAATGAGCAGTTCTTC.

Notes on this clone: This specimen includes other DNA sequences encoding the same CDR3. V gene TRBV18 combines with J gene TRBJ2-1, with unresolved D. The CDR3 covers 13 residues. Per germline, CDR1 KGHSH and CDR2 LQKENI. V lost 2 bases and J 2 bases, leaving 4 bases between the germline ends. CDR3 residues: CASSPGTYNEQFF. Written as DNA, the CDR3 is TGTGCCAGCTCACCAGGGACCTACAATGAGCAGTTCTTC.

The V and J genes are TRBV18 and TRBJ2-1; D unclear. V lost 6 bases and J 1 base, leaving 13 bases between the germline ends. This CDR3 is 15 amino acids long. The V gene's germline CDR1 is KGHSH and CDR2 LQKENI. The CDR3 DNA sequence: TGTGCCAGCTCCCTGTTAGGGCCTTCCTACAATGAGCAGTTCTTC. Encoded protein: CASSLLGPSYNEQFF.

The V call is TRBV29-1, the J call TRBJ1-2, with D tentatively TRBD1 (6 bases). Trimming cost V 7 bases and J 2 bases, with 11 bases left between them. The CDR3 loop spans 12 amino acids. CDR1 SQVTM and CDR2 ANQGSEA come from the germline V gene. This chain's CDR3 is CSAQTGNYGYTF. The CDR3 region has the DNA TGCAGCGCCCAAACAGGGAACTATGGCTACACCTTC. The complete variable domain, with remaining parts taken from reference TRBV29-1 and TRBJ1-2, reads SAVISQKPSRDICQRGTSLTIQCQVDSQVTMMFWYRQQPGQSLTLIATANQGSEATYESGFVIDKFPISRPNLTFSTLTVSNMSPEDSSIYLCSAQTGNYGYTFGSGTRLTVV.